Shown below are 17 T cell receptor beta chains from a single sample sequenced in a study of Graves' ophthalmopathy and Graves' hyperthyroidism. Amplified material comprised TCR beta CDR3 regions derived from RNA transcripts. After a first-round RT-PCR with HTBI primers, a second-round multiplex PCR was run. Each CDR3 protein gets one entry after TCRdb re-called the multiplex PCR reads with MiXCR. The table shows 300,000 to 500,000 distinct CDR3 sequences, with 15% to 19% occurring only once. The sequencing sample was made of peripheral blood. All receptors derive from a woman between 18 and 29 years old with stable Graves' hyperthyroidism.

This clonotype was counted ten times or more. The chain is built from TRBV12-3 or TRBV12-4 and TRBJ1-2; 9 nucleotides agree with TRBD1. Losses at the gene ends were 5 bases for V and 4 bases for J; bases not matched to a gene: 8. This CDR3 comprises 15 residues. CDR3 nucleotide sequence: TGTGCCAGCAGTCCAACAGGGGGCGCGGGCTATGGCTACACCTTC. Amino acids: CASSPTGGAGYGYTF.

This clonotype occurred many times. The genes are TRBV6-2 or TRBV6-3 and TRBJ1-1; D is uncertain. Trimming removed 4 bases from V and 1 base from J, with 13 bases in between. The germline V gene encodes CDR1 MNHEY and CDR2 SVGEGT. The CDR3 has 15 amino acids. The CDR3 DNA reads TGTGCCAGCAGTTCCATAGGACCGCCGAACACTGAAGCTTTCTTT. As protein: CASSSIGPPNTEAFF.

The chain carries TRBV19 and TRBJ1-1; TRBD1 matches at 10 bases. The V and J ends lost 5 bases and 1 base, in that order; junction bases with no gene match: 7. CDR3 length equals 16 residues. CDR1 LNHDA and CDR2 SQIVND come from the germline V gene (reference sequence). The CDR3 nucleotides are TGTGCCAGTAGTGCGCTGGGGACAGGGGCGAACACTGAAGCTTTCTTT. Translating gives CASSALGTGANTEAFF.

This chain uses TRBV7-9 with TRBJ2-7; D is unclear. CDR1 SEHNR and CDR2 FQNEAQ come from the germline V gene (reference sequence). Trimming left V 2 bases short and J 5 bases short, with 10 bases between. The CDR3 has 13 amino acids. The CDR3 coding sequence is TGTGCCAGCAGCTTATCCCCCTTTGACGAGCAGTACTTC. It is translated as CASSLSPFDEQYF.

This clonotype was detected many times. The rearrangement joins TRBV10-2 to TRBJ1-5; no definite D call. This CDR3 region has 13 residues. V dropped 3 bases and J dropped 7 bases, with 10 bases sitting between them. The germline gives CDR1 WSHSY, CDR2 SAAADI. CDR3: CASSDLVGQPQHF. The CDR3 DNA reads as TGCGCCAGCAGTGACCTCGTAGGACAGCCCCAGCATTTT.

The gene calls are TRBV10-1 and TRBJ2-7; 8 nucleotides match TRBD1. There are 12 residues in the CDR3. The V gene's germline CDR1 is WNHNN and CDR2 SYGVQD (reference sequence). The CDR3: CPLDRVGNEQYF. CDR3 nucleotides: TGCCCGTTGGACAGGGTAGGGAACGAGCAGTACTTC.

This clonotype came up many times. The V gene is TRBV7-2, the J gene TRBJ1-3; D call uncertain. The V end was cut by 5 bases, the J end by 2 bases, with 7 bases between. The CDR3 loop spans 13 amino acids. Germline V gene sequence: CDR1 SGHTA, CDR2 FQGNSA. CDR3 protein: CASSRDPGNTIYF. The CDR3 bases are TGTGCCAGCAGCCGAGACCCTGGAAACACCATATATTTT.

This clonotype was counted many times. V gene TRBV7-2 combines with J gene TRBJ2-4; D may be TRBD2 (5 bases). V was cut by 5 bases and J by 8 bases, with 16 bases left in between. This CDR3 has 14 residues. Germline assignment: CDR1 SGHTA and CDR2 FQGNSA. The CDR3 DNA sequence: TGTGCCAGCAGCCCCGATCGGACCGGGGACATTCAGTACTTC. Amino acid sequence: CASSPDRTGDIQYF.

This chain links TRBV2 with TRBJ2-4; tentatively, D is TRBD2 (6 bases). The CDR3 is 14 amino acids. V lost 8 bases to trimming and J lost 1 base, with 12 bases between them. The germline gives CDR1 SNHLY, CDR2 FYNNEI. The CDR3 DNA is TGTGCCAGCGAGGAGGGGAGGGCCAAAAACATTCAGTACTTC. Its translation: CASEEGRAKNIQYF.

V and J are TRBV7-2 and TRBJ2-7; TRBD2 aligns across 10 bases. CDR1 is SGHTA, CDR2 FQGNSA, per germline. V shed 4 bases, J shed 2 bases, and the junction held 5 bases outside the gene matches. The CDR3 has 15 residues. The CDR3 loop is CASSSQAGGPYEQYF. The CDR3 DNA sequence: TGTGCCAGCAGCTCCCAAGCGGGGGGGCCCTACGAGCAGTACTTC. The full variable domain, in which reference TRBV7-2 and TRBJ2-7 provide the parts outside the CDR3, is GAGVSQSPSNKVTEKGKDVELRCDPISGHTALYWYRQSLGQGLEFLIYFQGNSAPDKSGLPSDRFSAERTGGSVSTLTIQRTQQEDSAVYLCASSSQAGGPYEQYFGPGTRLTVT.

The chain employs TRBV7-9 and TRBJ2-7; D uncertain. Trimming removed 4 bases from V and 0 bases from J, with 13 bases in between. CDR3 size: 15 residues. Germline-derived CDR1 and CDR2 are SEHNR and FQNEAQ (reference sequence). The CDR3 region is CASSYNSPSSYEQYF. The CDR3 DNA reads TGTGCCAGCAGCTATAATTCCCCAAGCTCCTACGAGCAGTACTTC.

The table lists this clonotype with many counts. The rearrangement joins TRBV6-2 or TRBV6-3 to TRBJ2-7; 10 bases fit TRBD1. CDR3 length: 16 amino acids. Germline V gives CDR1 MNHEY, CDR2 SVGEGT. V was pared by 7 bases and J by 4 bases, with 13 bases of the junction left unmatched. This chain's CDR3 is CASKMRDRQGAYEQYF. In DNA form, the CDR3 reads TGTGCCAGCAAAATGAGGGACCGACAGGGGGCTTACGAGCAGTACTTC.

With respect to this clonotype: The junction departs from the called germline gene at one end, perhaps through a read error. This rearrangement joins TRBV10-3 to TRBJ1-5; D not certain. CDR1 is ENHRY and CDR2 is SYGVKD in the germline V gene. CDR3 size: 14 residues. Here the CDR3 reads CAISYVQTNQRQHF. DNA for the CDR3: TGTGCCATCAGTTACGTTCAGACCAATCAGCGCCAGCATTTT.

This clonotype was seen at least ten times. The DNA of the CDR3 is TGTGCCAGCAGTCCGGGACAGAAGAACACTGAAGCTTTCTTT. Translating gives CASSPGQKNTEAFF. The rearrangement links TRBV6-2 or TRBV6-3 to TRBJ1-1; 7 bases match TRBD1. Looked up from germline, CDR1 is MNHEY and CDR2 is SVGEGT. V lost 5 bases, J lost 1 base, and 4 bases stayed unmatched. The CDR3 is 14 amino acids.

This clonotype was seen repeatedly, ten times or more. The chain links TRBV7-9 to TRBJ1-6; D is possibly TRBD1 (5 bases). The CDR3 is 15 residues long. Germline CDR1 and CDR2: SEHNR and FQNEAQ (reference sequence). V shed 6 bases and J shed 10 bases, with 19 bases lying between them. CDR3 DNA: TGTGCCAGCAGATCTACCAGGGAAGGGAGGTCACCCCTCCACTTT. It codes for CASRSTREGRSPLHF.

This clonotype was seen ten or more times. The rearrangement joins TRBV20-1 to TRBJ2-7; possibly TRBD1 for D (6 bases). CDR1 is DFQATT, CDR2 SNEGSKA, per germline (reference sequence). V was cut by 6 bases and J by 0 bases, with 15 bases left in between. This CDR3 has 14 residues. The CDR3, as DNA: TGCAGTGCCCACGGGACAACCCTCTCCTACGAGCAGTACTTC. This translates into CSAHGTTLSYEQYF.

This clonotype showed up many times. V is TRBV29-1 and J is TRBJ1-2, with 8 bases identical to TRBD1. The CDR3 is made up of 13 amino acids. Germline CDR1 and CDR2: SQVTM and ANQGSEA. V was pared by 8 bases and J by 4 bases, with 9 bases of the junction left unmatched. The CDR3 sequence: CSFRQGQGYGYTF. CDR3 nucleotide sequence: TGCAGCTTCAGACAGGGGCAAGGCTATGGCTACACCTTC.